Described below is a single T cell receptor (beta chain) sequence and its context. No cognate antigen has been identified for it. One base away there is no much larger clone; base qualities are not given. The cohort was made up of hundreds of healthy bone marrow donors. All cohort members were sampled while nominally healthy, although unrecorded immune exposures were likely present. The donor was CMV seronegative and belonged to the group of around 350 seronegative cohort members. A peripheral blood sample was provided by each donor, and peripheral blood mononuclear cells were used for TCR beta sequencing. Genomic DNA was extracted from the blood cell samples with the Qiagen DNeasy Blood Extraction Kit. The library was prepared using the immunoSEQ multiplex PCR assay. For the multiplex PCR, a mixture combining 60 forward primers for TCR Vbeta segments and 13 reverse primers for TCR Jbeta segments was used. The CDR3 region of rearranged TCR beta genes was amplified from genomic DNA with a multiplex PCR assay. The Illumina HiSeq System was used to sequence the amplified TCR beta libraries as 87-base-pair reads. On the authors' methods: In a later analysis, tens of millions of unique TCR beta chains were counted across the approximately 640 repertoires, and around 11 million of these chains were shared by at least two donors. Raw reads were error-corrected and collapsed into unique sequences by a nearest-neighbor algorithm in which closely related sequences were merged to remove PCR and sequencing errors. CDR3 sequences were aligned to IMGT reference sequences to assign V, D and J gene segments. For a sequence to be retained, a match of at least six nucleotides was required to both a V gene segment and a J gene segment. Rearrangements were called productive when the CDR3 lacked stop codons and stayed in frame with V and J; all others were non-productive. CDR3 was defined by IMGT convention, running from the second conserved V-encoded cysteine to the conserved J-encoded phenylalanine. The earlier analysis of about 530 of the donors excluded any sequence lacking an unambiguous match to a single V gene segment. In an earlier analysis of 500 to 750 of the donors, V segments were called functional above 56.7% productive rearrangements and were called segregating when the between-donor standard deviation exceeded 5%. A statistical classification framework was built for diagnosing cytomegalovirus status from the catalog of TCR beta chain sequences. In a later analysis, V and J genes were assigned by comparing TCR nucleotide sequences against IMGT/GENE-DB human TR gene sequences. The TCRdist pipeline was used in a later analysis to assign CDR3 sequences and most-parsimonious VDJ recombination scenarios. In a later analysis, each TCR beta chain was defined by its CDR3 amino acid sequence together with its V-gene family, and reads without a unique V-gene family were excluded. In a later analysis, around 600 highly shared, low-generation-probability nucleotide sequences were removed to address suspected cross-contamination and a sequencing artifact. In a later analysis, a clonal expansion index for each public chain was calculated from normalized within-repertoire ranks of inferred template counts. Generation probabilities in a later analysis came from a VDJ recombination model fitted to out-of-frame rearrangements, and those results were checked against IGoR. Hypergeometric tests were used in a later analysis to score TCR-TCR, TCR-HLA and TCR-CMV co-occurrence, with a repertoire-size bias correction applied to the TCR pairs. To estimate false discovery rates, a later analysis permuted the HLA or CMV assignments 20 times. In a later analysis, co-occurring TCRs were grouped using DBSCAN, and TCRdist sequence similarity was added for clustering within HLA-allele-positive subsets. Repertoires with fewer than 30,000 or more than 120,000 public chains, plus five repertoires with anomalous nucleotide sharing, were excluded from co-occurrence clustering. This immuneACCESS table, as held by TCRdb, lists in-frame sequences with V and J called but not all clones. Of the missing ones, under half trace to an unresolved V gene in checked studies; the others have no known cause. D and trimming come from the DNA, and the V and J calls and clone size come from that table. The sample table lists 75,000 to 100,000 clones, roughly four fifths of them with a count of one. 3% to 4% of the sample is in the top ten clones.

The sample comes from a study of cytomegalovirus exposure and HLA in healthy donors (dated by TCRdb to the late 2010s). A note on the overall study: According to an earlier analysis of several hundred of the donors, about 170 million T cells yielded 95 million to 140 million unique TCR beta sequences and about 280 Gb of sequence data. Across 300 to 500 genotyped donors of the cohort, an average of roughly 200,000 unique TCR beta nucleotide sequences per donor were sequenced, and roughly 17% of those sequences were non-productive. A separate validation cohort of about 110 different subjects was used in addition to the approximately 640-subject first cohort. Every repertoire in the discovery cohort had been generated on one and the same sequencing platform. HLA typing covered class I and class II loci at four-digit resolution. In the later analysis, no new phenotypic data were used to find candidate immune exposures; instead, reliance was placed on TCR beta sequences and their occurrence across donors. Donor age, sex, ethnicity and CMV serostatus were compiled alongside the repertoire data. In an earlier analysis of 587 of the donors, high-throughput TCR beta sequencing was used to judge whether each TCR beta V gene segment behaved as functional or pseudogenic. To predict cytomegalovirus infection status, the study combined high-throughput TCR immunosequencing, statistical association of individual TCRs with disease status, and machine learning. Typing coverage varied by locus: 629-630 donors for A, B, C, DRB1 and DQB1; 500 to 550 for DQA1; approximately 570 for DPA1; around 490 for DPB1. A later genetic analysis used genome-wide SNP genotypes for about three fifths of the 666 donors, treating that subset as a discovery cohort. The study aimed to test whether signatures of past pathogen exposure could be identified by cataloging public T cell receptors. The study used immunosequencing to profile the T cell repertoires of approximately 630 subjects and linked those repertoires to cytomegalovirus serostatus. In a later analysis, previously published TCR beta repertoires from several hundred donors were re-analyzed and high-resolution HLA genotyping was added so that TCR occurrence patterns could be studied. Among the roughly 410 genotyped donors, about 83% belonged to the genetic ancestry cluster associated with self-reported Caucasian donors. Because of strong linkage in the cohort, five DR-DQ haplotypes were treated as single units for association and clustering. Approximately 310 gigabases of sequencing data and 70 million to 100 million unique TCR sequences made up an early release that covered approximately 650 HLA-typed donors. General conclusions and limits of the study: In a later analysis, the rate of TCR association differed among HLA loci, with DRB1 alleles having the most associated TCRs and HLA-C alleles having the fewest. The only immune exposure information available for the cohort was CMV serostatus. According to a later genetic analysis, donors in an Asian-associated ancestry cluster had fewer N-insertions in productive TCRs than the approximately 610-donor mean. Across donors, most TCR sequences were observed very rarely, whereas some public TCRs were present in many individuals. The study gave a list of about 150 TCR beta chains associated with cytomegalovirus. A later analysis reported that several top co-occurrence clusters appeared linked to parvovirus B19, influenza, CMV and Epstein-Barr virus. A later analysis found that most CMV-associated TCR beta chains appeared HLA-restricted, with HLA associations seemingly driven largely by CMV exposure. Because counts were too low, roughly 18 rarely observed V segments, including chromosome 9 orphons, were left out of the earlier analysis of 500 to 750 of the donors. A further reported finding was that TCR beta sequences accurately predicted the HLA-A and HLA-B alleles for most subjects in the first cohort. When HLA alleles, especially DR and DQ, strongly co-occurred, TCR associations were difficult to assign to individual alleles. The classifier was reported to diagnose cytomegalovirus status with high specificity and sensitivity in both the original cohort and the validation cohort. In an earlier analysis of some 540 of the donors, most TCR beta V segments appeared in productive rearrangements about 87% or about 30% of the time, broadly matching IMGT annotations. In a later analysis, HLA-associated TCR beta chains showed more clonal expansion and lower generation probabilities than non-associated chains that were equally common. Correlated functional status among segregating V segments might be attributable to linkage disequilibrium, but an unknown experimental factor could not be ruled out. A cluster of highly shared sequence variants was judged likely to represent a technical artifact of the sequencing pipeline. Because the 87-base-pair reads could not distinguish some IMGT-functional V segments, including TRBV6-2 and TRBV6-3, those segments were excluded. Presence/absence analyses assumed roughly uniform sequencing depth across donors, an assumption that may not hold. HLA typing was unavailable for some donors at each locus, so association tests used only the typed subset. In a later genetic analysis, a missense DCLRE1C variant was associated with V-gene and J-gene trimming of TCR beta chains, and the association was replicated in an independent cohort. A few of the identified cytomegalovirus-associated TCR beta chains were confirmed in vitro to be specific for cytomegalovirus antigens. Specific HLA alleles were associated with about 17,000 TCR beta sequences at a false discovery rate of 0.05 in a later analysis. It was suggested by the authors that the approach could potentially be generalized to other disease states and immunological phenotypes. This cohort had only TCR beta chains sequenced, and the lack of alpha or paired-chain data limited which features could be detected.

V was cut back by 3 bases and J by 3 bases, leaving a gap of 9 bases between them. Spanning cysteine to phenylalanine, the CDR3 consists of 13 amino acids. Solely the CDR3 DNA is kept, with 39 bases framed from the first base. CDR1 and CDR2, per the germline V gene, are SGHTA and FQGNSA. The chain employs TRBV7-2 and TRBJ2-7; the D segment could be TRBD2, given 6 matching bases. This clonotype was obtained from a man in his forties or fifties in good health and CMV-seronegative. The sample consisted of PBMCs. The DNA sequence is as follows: TGTGCCAGCAGCTTCAGACTAGACTACGAGCAGTACTTC. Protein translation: CASSFRLDYEQYF.